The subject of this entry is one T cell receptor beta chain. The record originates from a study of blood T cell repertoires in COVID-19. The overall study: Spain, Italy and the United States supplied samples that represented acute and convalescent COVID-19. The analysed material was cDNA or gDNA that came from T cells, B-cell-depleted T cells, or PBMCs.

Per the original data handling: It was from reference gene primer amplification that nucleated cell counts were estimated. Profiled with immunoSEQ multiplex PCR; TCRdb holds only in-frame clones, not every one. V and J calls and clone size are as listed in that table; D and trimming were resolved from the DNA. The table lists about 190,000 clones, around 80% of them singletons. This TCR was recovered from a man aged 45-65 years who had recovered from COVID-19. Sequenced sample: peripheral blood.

Here the CDR3 reads CASSLSQGNSPLHF. The CDR3 nucleotides read TGTGCCAGCAGCTTATCCCAGGGTAATTCACCCCTCCACTTT. The V call is TRBV7-8, the J call TRBJ1-6; D perhaps matches TRBD1 (5 bases). V was cut by 2 bases and J by 6 bases, with 8 bases left in between. The CDR3 is 14 amino acids. The germline CDR1 and CDR2 sequences are SGHVS and FQNEAQ.